This TCR beta chain was retrieved from a study of CD8 T cells in ankylosing spondylitis. Findings and caveats of the study: Relatively scarce in peripheral blood, disease-linked clones were CD8+. From matched ankylosing spondylitis synovial fluid, disease-linked clones were reportedly recovered at significantly enriched levels.

Germline V gives CDR1 MDHEN, CDR2 SYDVKM. The junction had 6 bases not matched to a gene; V was cut back by 3 bases and J by 5 bases. The CDR3 extends over 15 amino acids. Concerning this clonotype: Its antigen is as yet unknown.

Researchers built TCR beta libraries using quantitative 5'-RACE with molecular barcodes. TCRdb itself ran the 5' RACE reads through MiXCR, one entry per CDR3 protein. The sample holds around 330,000 distinct CDR3 sequences, approximately 10% seen once. Source material: blood, either unsorted or a sorted T cell fraction (not recorded which). V gene TRBV28 combines with J gene TRBJ2-2; 7 nucleotides align to TRBD1. The source is a female donor with ankylosing spondylitis or in good health (not recorded which). The CDR3 loop is CASSLGDSRTGELFF. The CDR3 region has the DNA TGTGCCAGCAGTTTGGGGGACAGTCGGACCGGGGAGCTGTTTTTT.